What follows are 4 T cell receptor beta chains derived from one specimen sequenced in a study of OX40 agonist ivuxolimab in advanced cancers. Clones were sequenced by immunoSEQ multiplex PCR, and TCRdb holds only the in-frame ones, with some missing. The sample consists of over 60,000 clones, around 90% of them appearing once. Sequencing was performed on CD4+ or CD8+ T cells sorted from blood, taken in a trial of the OX40 agonist ivuxolimab. The receptors here all came from an adult with an advanced solid tumor such as melanoma, head and neck, liver or kidney cancer.

The V and J genes are TRBV11-2 and TRBJ2-7; D is uncertain. Germline V lookup: CDR1 SGHAT, CDR2 FQNNGV. The CDR3 extends over 14 amino acids. V gave up 1 base and J gave up 3 bases, with 10 bases separating them. The CDR3, as DNA: TGTGCCAGCAGCTTAGCATTGATCGGCTACGAGCAGTACTTC. This sequence encodes CASSLALIGYEQYF.

The CDR3 nucleotides read TGTGCCGGAGACAGGGGGCAAAGGGACACTGAAGCTTTCTTT. Amino acids: CAGDRGQRDTEAFF. V is TRBV30 and J is TRBJ1-1; 10 bases fit TRBD1. The junction had 9 bases not matched to a gene; V was cut back by 8 bases and J by 3 bases. Germline loops: CDR1 GTSNPN, CDR2 SVGIG (reference sequence). The CDR3 extends over 14 amino acids.

Regarding this clone: Mismatch with germline at one junction end may stem from a read error. This chain connects TRBV7-2 to TRBJ2-3, with D unresolved. Germline CDR1 SGHTA, CDR2 FQGNSA. The CDR3 sequence is 14 residues long. CDR3 region: CAGSSRTGTDTQYF. The CDR3 DNA sequence: TGTGCCGGCAGCTCAAGGACGGGCACAGATACGCAGTATTTT. Variable domain in full (rest from reference TRBV7-2 and TRBJ2-3): GAGVSQSPSNKVTEKGKDVELRCDPISGHTALYWYRQSLGQGLEFLIYFQGNSAPDKSGLPSDRFSAERTGGSVSTLTIQRTQQEDSAVYLCAGSSRTGTDTQYFGPGTRLTVL.

This chain uses TRBV7-8 with TRBJ2-2; the match to TRBD2 covers 8 bases. Germline values: CDR1 SGHVS, CDR2 FQNEAQ. V lost 1 base to trimming and J lost 2 bases; unmatched junction nucleotides: 6. This CDR3 is built from 17 residues. This CDR3 reads CASSLEGAGENTGELFF. CDR3 DNA: TGTGCCAGCAGCTTAGAAGGAGCGGGAGAAAACACCGGGGAGCTGTTTTTT.